This entry concerns a single T cell receptor (beta chain). Its antigen is currently not known. For TCRbeta CDR3 sequencing, genomic DNA was extracted from sorted cells using the QIAGEN DNeasy Blood and Tissue Kit. High-throughput TCRbeta CDR3 sequencing, including PCR amplification with bias correction and internal controls, was performed commercially through immunoSEQ. Per the original workflow: Unique productive TCRbeta sequences were defined by CDR3 nucleotide sequence where primers matched, otherwise by CDR3 amino acid sequence with Vbeta and Jbeta genes. To correct sorting error, sequences shared between sorted populations at a frequency ratio of 2:1 or less were removed; the rest were assigned to the higher population. A sequence was defined as donor-reactive if the sequence was expanded at least 5-fold in CFSE-low cells compared with unstimulated cells and had a frequency of at least 0.01% in CFSE-low cells. Repertoire divergence was quantified by Jensen-Shannon divergence using the top 100 TCRbeta sequences ranked by frequency. When a sample had multiple sequencing runs, each run was corrected for sorting error separately and the runs were then pooled. The table was pulled from immuneACCESS by TCRdb, which kept in-frame rearrangements only. Such tables lose some clones; where checked, under half of the loss comes from unresolved V genes, and the rest has no known cause. V, J and clone size are taken as reported in that table, and D and trimming were inferred from the DNA itself. In this sample's table one finds approximately 50,000 clones. The ten largest clones capture about 0.83% of the sample.

The sample's time point label, decoded: blood sample drawn before combined kidney and bone marrow transplant. Thawed PBMCs were FACS-sorted into unstimulated Tregs (CD4+CD25+CD127-), CD4+ non-Tregs (CD4+CD25-), CD4 cells and CD8 cells. Several combined kidney and bone marrow transplant recipients from the ITN036ST trial were included as patients, and samples were available only from these trial subjects. Healthy control blood was processed to PBMCs by Ficoll density gradient and cryopreserved, and patient PBMCs were collected before and after transplant. The data stem from a study of Tregs in tolerant kidney transplant recipients (dated 2019 in TCRdb). For the study in its entirety: The transplants used related donors with nonmyeloablative bone marrow transplantation, and mixed chimerism in the human trials was transient. The study used TCRbeta sequencing to identify donor-specific regulatory T cells before combined kidney and bone marrow transplantation, then tracked those cells after transplant.

The paper's findings and limits, for the study overall: Although technical replication error seemed to be minimal, the question of biological reproducibility was not addressed directly. Expanding Tregs with activated donor B cells appeared to identify the most biologically relevant and donor-specific TCRbeta repertoire. Because the PCR primers were changed over time for some patients, nucleotide-level comparison could not be performed across the samples from those patients. The study was limited by small patient numbers, and the findings need validation in larger populations and under other immunosuppression protocols. Donor-specific Treg expansion was found to exceed global Treg expansion in tolerant patients, suggesting antigen-driven rather than nonspecific expansion.

This receptor was identified in a human donor who received a combined kidney and bone marrow transplant. The sample was CD4+ T cells from blood, taken before the transplant.

The DNA read from the CDR3 is TGTGCCAGCAGTGGGCCAGAGCGGAGCCCCGGGGAG. It is translated as CASSGPERSPGE. The whole CDR3 sequence is CASSGPERSPGELFF. The chain was built from TRBV6-2 or TRBV6-3 and TRBJ2-2; TRBD2 is a possible D gene, resting on 5 matching bases. Coverage ceases 3 residues before the CDR3 finishes, and the germline J gene fills in the end. V is clipped by 5 bases and J by 6 bases, and the sequence between their germline boundaries is 16 bases long. There are 15 amino acids in the CDR3, from cysteine to phenylalanine inclusive. The 36 bases shown cover part of the CDR3, and their frame starts at base 1. Sequences MNHEY (CDR1) and SVGEGT (CDR2) are obtained from the germline V gene.